This TCR beta chain was identified in a study of post-analysis software for immune sequencing data. Overall study context: Relapsing-remitting, secondary progressive and progressive-relapsing multiple sclerosis were all included among the disease courses. Study-level points and caveats: The study found significantly lower normalized Chao1 diversity in multiple sclerosis patients than in controls. When patients were compared with controls, a handful of TRBV segments were more frequent, TRBV5-6, TRBV5-1 and TRBV20-1 among them.

The authors incorporated unique molecular identifiers into the TCR beta cDNA libraries. The T cell input of roughly 0.95 to 10 million gave about half a million cDNA molecules. TCRdb re-analysed the PCR reads in MiXCR, keeping a single row per CDR3 protein. This repertoire shows some 800,000 distinct CDR3 sequences, around 46% found once; its top ten account for over 4.5%. The CDR3 extends over 16 amino acids. Germline V gene lookup returns CDR1 SGHRS and CDR2 YFSETQ. Between the trimmed V and J ends, which lost 3 bases and 1 base, there was a span of 17 bases. About this clonotype: What it recognizes is unknown.

This receptor was taken from a girl aged 10 to 17 with multiple sclerosis. V gene TRBV5-1 combines with J gene TRBJ2-7; D perhaps matches TRBD1 (5 bases). The sequencing sample was made of blood. CDR3 sequence (DNA): TGCGCCAGCAGCTCAAACTGGGGCCTGAGGTCCTACGAGCAGTACTTC. Its protein product is CASSSNWGLRSYEQYF.